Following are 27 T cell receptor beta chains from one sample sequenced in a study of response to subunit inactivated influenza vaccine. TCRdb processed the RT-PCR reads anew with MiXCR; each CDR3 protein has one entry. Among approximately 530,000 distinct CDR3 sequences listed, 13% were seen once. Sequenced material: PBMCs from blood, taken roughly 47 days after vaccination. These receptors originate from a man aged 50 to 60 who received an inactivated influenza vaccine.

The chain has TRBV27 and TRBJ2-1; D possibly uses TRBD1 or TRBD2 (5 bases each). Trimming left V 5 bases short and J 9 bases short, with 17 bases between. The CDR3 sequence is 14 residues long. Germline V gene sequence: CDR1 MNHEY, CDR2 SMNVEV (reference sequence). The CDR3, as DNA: TGTGCCAGCAGTCACCGGGACCCGGGTCGTGAGCAGTTCTTC. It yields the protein CASSHRDPGREQFF.

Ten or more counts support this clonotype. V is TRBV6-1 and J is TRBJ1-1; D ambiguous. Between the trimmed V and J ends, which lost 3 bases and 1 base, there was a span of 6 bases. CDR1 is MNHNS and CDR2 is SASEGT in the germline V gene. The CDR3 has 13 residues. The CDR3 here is CASSDRRNTEAFF. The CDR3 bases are TGTGCCAGCAGTGACCGGCGGAACACTGAAGCTTTCTTT.

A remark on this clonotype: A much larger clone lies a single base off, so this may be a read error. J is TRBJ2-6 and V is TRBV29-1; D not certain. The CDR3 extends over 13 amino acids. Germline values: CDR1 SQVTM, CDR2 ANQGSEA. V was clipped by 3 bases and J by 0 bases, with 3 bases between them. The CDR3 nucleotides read TGCAGCGTTGACAGCTCTGGGGCCAACGTCCTGACTTTC. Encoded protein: CSVDSSGANVLTF. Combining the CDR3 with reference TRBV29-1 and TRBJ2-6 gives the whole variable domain SAVISQKPSRDICQRGTSLTIQCQVDSQVTMMFWYRQQPGQSLTLIATANQGSEATYESGFVIDKFPISRPNLTFSTLTVSNMSPEDSSIYLCSVDSSGANVLTFGAGSRLTVL.

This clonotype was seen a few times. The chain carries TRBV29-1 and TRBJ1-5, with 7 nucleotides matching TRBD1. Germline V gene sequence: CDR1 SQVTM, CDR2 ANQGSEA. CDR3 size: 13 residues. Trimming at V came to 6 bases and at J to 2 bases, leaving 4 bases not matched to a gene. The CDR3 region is CSVGQRGNQPQHF. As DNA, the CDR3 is TGCAGCGTGGGACAGCGCGGCAATCAGCCCCAGCATTTT.

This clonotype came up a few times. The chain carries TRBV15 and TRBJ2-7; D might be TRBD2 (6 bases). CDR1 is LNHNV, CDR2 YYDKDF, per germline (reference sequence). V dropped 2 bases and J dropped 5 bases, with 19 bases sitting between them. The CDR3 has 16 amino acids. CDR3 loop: CATSRTAGTFIHEQYF. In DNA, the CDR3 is TGTGCCACCAGCAGAACCGCCGGGACTTTCATCCACGAGCAGTACTTC.

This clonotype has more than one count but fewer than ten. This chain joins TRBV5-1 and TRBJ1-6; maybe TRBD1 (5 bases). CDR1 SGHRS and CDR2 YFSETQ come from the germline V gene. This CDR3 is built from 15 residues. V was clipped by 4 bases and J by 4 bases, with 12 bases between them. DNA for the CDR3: TGCGCCAGCAGCGGCGGGACTGTATATAATTCACCCCTCCACTTT. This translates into CASSGGTVYNSPLHF.

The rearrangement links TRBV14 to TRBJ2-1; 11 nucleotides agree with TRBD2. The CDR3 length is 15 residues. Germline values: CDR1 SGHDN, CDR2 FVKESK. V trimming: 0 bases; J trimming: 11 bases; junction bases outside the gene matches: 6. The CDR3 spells CASSQDLASGGKQFF. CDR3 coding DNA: TGTGCCAGCAGCCAAGATTTGGCTAGCGGGGGGAAGCAGTTCTTC.

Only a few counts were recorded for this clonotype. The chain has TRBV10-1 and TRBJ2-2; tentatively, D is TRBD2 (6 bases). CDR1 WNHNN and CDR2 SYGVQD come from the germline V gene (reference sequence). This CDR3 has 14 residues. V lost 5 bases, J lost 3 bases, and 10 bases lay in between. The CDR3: CASSPGLDTGELFF. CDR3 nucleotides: TGCGCCAGCAGTCCGGGACTCGACACCGGGGAGCTGTTTTTT.

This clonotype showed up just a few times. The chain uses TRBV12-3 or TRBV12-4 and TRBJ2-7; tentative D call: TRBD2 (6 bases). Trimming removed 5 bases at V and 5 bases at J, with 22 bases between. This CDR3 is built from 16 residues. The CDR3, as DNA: TGTGCCAGCAGTCCCTCGGCCCGGGAGCTTCTGAACGAGCAGTACTTC. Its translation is CASSPSARELLNEQYF.

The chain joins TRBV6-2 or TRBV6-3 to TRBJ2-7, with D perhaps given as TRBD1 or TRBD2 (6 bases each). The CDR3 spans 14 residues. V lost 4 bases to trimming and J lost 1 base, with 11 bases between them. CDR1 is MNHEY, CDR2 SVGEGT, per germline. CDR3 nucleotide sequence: TGTGCCAGCAGTTGGGGGGCCCGTTCCTACGAGCAGTACTTC. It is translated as CASSWGARSYEQYF.

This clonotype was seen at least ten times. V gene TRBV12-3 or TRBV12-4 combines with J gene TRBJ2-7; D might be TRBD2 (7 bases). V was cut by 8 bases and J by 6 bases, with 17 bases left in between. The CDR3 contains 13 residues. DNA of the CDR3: TGTGCCAGCCGAAAGGGGGGGGCTGGCGAGCAGTACTTC. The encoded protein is CASRKGGAGEQYF.

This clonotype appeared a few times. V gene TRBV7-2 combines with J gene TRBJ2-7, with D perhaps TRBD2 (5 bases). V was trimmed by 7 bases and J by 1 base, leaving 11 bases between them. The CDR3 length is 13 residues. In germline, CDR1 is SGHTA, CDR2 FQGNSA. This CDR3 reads CASKEGPSYEQYF. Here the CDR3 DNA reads TGTGCCAGCAAAGAGGGCCCATCCTACGAGCAGTACTTC. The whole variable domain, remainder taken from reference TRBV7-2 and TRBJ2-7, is GAGVSQSPSNKVTEKGKDVELRCDPISGHTALYWYRQSLGQGLEFLIYFQGNSAPDKSGLPSDRFSAERTGGSVSTLTIQRTQQEDSAVYLCASKEGPSYEQYFGPGTRLTVT.

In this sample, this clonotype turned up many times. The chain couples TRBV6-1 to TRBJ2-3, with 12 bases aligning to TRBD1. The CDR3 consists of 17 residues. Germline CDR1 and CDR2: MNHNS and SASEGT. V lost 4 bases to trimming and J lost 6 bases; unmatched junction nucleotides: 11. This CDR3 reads CASSAQGQGAKRDTQYF. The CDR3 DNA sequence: TGTGCCAGCAGTGCCCAGGGACAGGGGGCGAAGAGGGATACGCAGTATTTT.

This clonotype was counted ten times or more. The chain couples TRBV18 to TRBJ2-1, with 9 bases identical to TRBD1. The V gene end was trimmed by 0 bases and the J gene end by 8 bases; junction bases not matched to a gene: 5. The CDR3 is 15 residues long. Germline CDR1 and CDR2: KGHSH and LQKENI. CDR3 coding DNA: TGTGCCAGCTCACCACCTAGGGACAGGGTCGATGAGCAGTTCTTC. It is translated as CASSPPRDRVDEQFF. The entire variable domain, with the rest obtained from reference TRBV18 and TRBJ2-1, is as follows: NAGVMQNPRHLVRRRGQEARLRCSPMKGHSHVYWYRQLPEEGLKFMVYLQKENIIDESGMPKERFSAEFPKEGPSILRIQQVVRGDSAAYFCASSPPRDRVDEQFFGPGTRLTVL.

The CDR3 region has the DNA TGTGCCAGCACTAAGCTCCCCACTGAAGCTTTCTTT. Translating gives CASTKLPTEAFF. This chain connects TRBV12-3 or TRBV12-4 to TRBJ1-1; D gene ambiguous. V lost 7 bases and J lost 4, with 10 bases in between. This CDR3 is built from 12 residues.

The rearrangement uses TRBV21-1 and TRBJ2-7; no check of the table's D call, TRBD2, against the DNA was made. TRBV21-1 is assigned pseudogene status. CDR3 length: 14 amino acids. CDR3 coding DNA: TGTGCCAGCACCGCTAAAGGCGGCACCTACGAGCAGTACTTC. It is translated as CASTAKGGTYEQYF.

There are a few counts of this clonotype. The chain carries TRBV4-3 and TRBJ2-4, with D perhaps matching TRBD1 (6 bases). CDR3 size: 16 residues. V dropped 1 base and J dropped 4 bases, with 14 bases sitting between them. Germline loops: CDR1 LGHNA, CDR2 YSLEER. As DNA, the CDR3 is TGCGCCAGCAGCCAAGGTTTGGGGACACAAAAAAACATTCAGTACTTC. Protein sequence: CASSQGLGTQKNIQYF.

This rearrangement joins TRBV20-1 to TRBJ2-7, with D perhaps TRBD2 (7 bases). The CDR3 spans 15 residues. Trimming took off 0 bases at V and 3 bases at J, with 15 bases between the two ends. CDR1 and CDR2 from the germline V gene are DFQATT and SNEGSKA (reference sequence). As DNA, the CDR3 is TGCAGTGCTAGAGATGATTTGCGGGGGCACTACGAGCAGTACTTC. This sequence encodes CSARDDLRGHYEQYF.

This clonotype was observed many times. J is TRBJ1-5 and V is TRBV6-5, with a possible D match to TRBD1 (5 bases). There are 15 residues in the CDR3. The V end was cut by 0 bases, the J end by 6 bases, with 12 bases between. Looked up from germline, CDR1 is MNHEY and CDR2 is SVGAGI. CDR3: CASSYSGGASQPQHF. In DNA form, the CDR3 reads TGTGCCAGCAGTTACTCGGGCGGGGCTAGTCAGCCCCAGCATTTT.

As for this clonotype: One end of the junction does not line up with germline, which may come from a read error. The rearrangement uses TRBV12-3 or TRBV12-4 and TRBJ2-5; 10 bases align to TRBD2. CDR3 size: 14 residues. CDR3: CASSLAGVVQTQYF. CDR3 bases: TGTGCCAGCAGTCTAGCGGGGGTGGTACAGACCCAGTACTTC.

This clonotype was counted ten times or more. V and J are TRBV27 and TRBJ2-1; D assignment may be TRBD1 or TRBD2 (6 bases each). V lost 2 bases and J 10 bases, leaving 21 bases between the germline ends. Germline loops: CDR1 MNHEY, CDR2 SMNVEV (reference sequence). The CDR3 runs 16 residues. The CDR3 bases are TGTGCCAGCAGTTTAAGGGGGGCCCCTGGCTTGATCGAGCAGTTCTTC. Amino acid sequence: CASSLRGAPGLIEQFF.

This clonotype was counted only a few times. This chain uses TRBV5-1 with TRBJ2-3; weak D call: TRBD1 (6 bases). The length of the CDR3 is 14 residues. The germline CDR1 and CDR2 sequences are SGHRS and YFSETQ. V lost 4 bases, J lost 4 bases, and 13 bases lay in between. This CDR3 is CASSPQGSSDTQYF. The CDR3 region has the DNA TGCGCCAGCAGCCCACAGGGTTCCTCAGATACGCAGTATTTT.

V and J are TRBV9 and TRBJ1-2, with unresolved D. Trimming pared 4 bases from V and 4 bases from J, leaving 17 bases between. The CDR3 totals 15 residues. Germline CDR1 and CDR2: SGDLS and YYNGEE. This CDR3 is CASSPGRRALYGYTF. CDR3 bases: TGTGCCAGCAGCCCCGGGCGGAGGGCTCTCTATGGCTACACCTTC.

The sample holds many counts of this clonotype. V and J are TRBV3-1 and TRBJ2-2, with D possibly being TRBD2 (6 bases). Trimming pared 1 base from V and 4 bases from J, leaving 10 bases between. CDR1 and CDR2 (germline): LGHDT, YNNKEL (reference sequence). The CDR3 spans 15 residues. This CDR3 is CASSQARTITGELFF. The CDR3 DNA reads TGTGCCAGCAGCCAAGCACGGACTATCACCGGGGAGCTGTTTTTT.

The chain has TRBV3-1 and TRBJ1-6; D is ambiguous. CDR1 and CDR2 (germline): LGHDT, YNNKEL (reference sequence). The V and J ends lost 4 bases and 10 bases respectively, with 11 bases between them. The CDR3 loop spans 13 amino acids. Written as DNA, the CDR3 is TGTGCCAGCAGCCCGGACGGCGAATCACCCCTCCACTTT. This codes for CASSPDGESPLHF.

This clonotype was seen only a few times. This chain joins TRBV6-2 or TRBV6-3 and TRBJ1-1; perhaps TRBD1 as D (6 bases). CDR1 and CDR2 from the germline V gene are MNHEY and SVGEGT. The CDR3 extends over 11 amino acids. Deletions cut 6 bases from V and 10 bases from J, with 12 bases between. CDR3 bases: TGTGCCAGCAGACTGAGGGGGGGAGCTTTCTTT. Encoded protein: CASRLRGGAFF.

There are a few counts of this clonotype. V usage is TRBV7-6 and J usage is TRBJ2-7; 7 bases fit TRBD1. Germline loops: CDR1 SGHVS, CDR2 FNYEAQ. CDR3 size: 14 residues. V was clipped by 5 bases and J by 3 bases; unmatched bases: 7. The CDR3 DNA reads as TGTGCCAGCAGCCCCAGGGGGATACACTACGAGCAGTACTTC. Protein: CASSPRGIHYEQYF.